This T cell receptor (beta chain) was retrieved from a study of cytomegalovirus exposure and HLA in healthy donors. Findings of the study overall: Sequencing artifact likely explains a cluster of highly shared sequence variants.

As to this clone: What it binds is not known. An end of the junction differs from the germline gene, which may be a read error.

A multiplex PCR was run with 60 Vbeta primers and 13 Jbeta primers. The repertoire was sequenced with immunoSEQ multiplex PCR; TCRdb's copy has only in-frame clones and lacks some. The table records about 130,000 clones, roughly 80% of them present only once. CDR3 length equals 13 residues. Germline V gene data show CDR1 as SEHNR and CDR2 as FQNEAQ (reference sequence). The chain is built from TRBV7-9 and TRBJ2-7; D is uncertain. The material sequenced was PBMCs. The sequence derives from a man aged 30 to 45 in good health and CMV-seronegative. Here the CDR3 reads CSSSLDQAYEQYF. The CDR3 DNA sequence: TGTTCCAGCAGCTTAGATCAGGCCTACGAGCAGTACTTC.